A selection of T cell receptor beta chains follows, all from one sample in a study of blood T cell repertoires in COVID-19. The repertoire was sequenced with immunoSEQ multiplex PCR; TCRdb's copy has only in-frame clones and lacks some. The repertoire holds roughly 260,000 clones, with 88% as singletons. The specimen sequenced was peripheral blood. These receptor sequences come from a man between 60 and 75 years old who had recovered from COVID-19. Each CDR3 is given with its conserved first and last residue. The D gene is left open where the match is weak. A clone size is listed for some rows: how often the clone was seen (once, few, many), or a class if it is expanded.

v_call	clone_size	cdr3_length	j_call	d_call	cdr3_nt	cdr3_aa
TRBV28	NA	16	TRBJ2-2	NA	TGTGCCAGCAGTCCTTTGGGAGGAGTAGGGACCGGGGAGCTGTTTTTT	CASSPLGGVGTGELFF
TRBV9	NA	17	TRBJ2-3	TRBD2	TGTGCCAGCAGCGTAGCTTTGCTAGCGGATTCCACAGATACGCAGTATTTT	CASSVALLADSTDTQYF
TRBV6-1	NA	14	TRBJ2-2	NA	TGTGCCAGCAGTGAAGCCAGGCACACCGGGGAGCTGTTTTTT	CASSEARHTGELFF
TRBV27	NA	16	TRBJ1-4	TRBD1	TGTGCCAGCAGTTCGCCAACAGGGGGCGCGTTGGAAAAACTGTTTTTT	CASSSPTGGALEKLFF
TRBV6-5	NA	13	TRBJ1-2	TRBD1	TGTGCCAGCACCAGGGACAGGGCTGGGCGCTACACCTTC	CASTRDRAGRYTF
TRBV27	once	13	TRBJ2-1	TRBD2	TGTGCCAGCAGTTTACTACTAGCGGGTGAGCAGTTCTTC	CASSLLLAGEQFF
TRBV30	NA	13	TRBJ1-2	TRBD1	TGTGCCTGGAGCCGGGACAGTATATCTGGCTACACCTTC	CAWSRDSISGYTF
TRBV9	NA	15	TRBJ2-6	TRBD1	TGTGCCAGCAGCGTACAGGGGGCTGGGGCCAACGTCCTGACTTTC	CASSVQGAGANVLTF
TRBV9	few	16	TRBJ2-5	TRBD2	TGTGCCAGCAGCGTAGGGACTAGCGGGGTCCAAGAGACCCAGTACTTC	CASSVGTSGVQETQYF
TRBV19	NA	15	TRBJ1-1	TRBD1	TGTGCCAGTAGTGCCCGACAGGGGGTAGGATCGGAAGCTTTCTTT	CASSARQGVGSEAFF
TRBV14	NA	13	TRBJ1-1	NA	TGTGCCAGCAGTTTCCGCGTCGAGAGTGAAGCTTTCTTT	CASSFRVESEAFF
TRBV14	NA	13	TRBJ2-1	NA	TGTGCCAGCAGCCAAGATTTGGGGGGGGGCCAATTCTTC	CASSQDLGGGQFF
TRBV7-9	NA	17	TRBJ2-5	NA	TGTGCCAGCAGCTCAACTCGGGCGGGATGGGGGTTGTGGACCCAGTACTTC	CASSSTRAGWGLWTQYF
TRBV6-5	NA	15	TRBJ2-2	NA	TGTGCCAGCAAGAAGTTGGGGGGGAACACCGGGGAGCTGTTTTTT	CASKKLGGNTGELFF
TRBV11-2	NA	13	TRBJ2-7	NA	TGTGCCAGCAGCTTTGTAGGGGCTAACGAGCAGTACTTC	CASSFVGANEQYF
TRBV6-5	NA	12	TRBJ2-7	NA	TGTGCCAGCAGTCCCACTAACTACGAGCAGTACTTC	CASSPTNYEQYF
TRBV28	NA	14	TRBJ1-2	TRBD1	TGTGCCAGCAGTTTACCATGGGCAGGGGGAGGCTACACCTTC	CASSLPWAGGGYTF
TRBV7-7	NA	16	TRBJ2-5	TRBD1	TGTGCTAGCAGCCAGCTGGGCAGGGGGAAACAAGAGACCCAGTACTTC	CASSQLGRGKQETQYF
TRBV6-5	NA	14	TRBJ1-4	NA	TGTGCCAGCAGCGAGACAGGCATTAATGAAAAACTGTTTTTT	CASSETGINEKLFF
TRBV7-2	NA	13	TRBJ1-2	NA	TGTGCCAGTGGGCGCCTAGCAACGGTTGGCTACACCTTC	CASGRLATVGYTF
TRBV5-4	NA	13	TRBJ1-6	NA	TGTGCCAGCAGCCAACTGACAGTTTCACCCCTCCACTTT	CASSQLTVSPLHF
TRBV7-9	NA	15	TRBJ2-5	NA	TGTGCCAGCAGCCTTTCGAAAGGGGGCCAAGAGACCCAGTACTTC	CASSLSKGGQETQYF
TRBV2	NA	15	TRBJ1-2	TRBD1	TGTGTCAGCAGTCCGACAGGGTTGGGAACACAGGGCTACACCTTC	CVSSPTGLGTQGYTF
TRBV7-7	NA	16	TRBJ2-1	NA	TGTGCTAGCAGCCCGGAGGGAGCGAGATCCTACAATGAGCAGTTCTTC	CASSPEGARSYNEQFF
TRBV4-1	NA	17	TRBJ2-2	TRBD2	TGCGCCAGCAGCCAACGACTAGCGGGGGCCGCCACCGGGGAGCTGTTTTTT	CASSQRLAGAATGELFF
TRBV2	NA	16	TRBJ2-1	TRBD2	TGTGCCAGCAGGGCCGAGCGGGGGCGCGAACGGAATGAGCAGTTCTTC	CASRAERGRERNEQFF
TRBV23-1	NA	16	TRBJ2-4	TRBD2	TGCGCCAGCAGTCAATCGGGGAGGGGTGCCAAAAACATTCAGTACTTC	CASSQSGRGAKNIQYF
TRBV19	NA	14	TRBJ1-2	TRBD1	TGTGCCACCCTCGGGACAGGGTATAACTATGGCTACACCTTC	CATLGTGYNYGYTF
TRBV11-2	NA	13	TRBJ1-1	NA	TGTGCCAGCAGCTTAGATTGGCAGGGGAAAACTTTCTTT	CASSLDWQGKTFF